This entry lists 32 T cell receptor beta chains sequenced from one sample in a study of siplizumab effects on memory and regulatory T cells. Assay: immunoSEQ multiplex PCR; the TCRdb copy retains only in-frame clones and omits some. Among about 100,000 clones listed, 75% to 95% were seen once. What was sequenced was CD4+ T cells sorted from blood. These receptor sequences come from a human donor in good health.

This chain uses TRBV7-9 with TRBJ2-1, with 16 bases aligning to TRBD2. V trimming: 5 bases; J trimming: 2 bases; junction bases outside the gene matches: 3. The CDR3 spans 17 residues. The V gene's germline CDR1 is SEHNR and CDR2 FQNEAQ (reference sequence). The CDR3 DNA sequence: TGTGCCAGCAGCCACGGGACTAGCGGGGGGGCCTACAATGAGCAGTTCTTC. Translated: CASSHGTSGGAYNEQFF.

This chain links TRBV5-5 with TRBJ1-1; weak D call: TRBD1 (5 bases). This CDR3 is built from 16 residues. The V gene's germline CDR1 is SGHKS and CDR2 YYEKEE (reference sequence). V was trimmed by 4 bases and J by 0 bases, leaving 16 bases between them. The CDR3 DNA is TGTGCCAGCAGCACAAATCCCGGGACTTTGAACACTGAAGCTTTCTTT. This gives the protein CASSTNPGTLNTEAFF.

This clone showed up just once. CDR3 region: CASSTPTQTGELFF. The DNA of the CDR3 is TGTGCCAGCAGCACCCCAACGCAAACCGGGGAGCTGTTTTTT. The V and J genes are TRBV11-2 and TRBJ2-2; D unresolved. V shed 5 bases and J shed 5 bases, with 12 bases lying between them. Looked up from germline, CDR1 is SGHAT and CDR2 is FQNNGV. The CDR3 has 14 amino acids. Complete variable domain (other parts from reference TRBV11-2 and TRBJ2-2): EAGVAQSPRYKIIEKRQSVAFWCNPISGHATLYWYQQILGQGPKLLIQFQNNGVVDDSQLPKDRFSAERLKGVDSTLKIQPAKLEDSAVYLCASSTPTQTGELFFGEGSRLTVL.

This sequence joins TRBV19 and TRBJ2-3; D is ambiguous. Germline V gene lookup returns CDR1 LNHDA and CDR2 SQIVND (reference sequence). The length of the CDR3 is 13 residues. Trimming left V 7 bases short and J 0 bases short, with 8 bases between. CDR3 sequence: CASTPGSTDTQYF. For the CDR3, the DNA is TGTGCCAGTACCCCAGGAAGCACAGATACGCAGTATTTT.

The chain joins TRBV2 to TRBJ1-1, with TRBD1 as a possible D gene (5 bases). CDR1 and CDR2 (germline): SNHLY, FYNNEI. With 2 bases removed from V and 5 bases from J, the gap between germline ends came to 12 bases. The CDR3 consists of 14 residues. CDR3 region: CASSEQGMETEAFF. CDR3 coding DNA: TGTGCCAGCAGTGAACAGGGAATGGAAACTGAAGCTTTCTTT. Full variable domain (remainder filled in from reference TRBV2 and TRBJ1-1): EPEVTQTPSHQVTQMGQEVILRCVPISNHLYFYWYRQILGQKVEFLVSFYNNEISEKSEIFDDQFSVERPDGSNFTLKIRSTKLEDSAMYFCASSEQGMETEAFFGQGTRLTVV.

The V and J genes are TRBV11-1 and TRBJ1-1; tentative D call: TRBD1 (5 bases). CDR1 is SGHAT and CDR2 is FQDESV in the germline V gene (reference sequence). The CDR3 has 14 residues. Trimming stripped 2 bases from V and 4 bases from J, with 11 bases between. CDR3 sequence reads: CASSLNGDGTEAFF. The CDR3 DNA follows: TGTGCCAGCAGCTTAAATGGGGACGGCACTGAAGCTTTCTTT.

This clone was seen just once. The chain employs TRBV18 and TRBJ2-7; the match to TRBD1 covers 7 bases. After removal of 0 bases from V and 6 bases from J, the junction contained 8 bases not matched to a gene. Germline V gene sequence: CDR1 KGHSH, CDR2 LQKENI. This CDR3 comprises 15 residues. The CDR3 sequence: CASSPPSQTGSEQYF. In DNA, the CDR3 is TGTGCCAGCTCACCACCGTCTCAGACAGGGAGCGAGCAGTACTTC.

This sequence joins TRBV4-1 and TRBJ2-3; D is possibly TRBD2 (5 bases). The germline gives CDR1 MGHRA, CDR2 YSYEKL. The V and J ends lost 2 bases and 2 bases respectively, with 11 bases between them. The CDR3 is 15 amino acids. Here the CDR3 DNA reads TGCGCCAGCAGCCAAAACCTAGCAGCCACAGATACGCAGTATTTT. Residues: CASSQNLAATDTQYF.

This sequence joins TRBV7-9 and TRBJ1-1; D unclear. The CDR3 loop spans 13 amino acids. V was clipped by 5 bases and J by 3 bases, with 10 bases between them. Looked up from germline, CDR1 is SEHNR and CDR2 is FQNEAQ (reference sequence). The CDR3 protein is CASSNSWDTEAFF. As DNA, the CDR3 is TGTGCCAGCAGCAATTCCTGGGACACTGAAGCTTTCTTT.

This clone has just one count. V gene TRBV7-2 combines with J gene TRBJ1-1, with 8 bases aligning to TRBD1. V shed 5 bases and J 6 bases; nucleotides not matched to a gene: 8. This CDR3 contains 14 residues. Germline V CDR1 and CDR2: SGHTA, FQGNSA. CDR3 amino acids: CASSRIGQGAEAFF. Written as DNA, the CDR3 is TGTGCCAGCAGCAGGATCGGACAGGGCGCTGAAGCTTTCTTT.

V and J are TRBV25-1 and TRBJ2-3; TRBD2 matches 9 bases. The CDR3 contains 15 residues. Germline V lookup: CDR1 MGHDK, CDR2 SYGVNS. J lost 2 bases, V lost 5 bases, and 5 bases had no gene match. The CDR3 here is CASSRSGGYTDTQYF. The CDR3 DNA reads TGTGCCAGCAGTCGCAGCGGGGGGTACACAGATACGCAGTATTTT.

This clone appeared once. CDR3 loop: CASSPRLAGDTGELFF. The CDR3 region has the DNA TGTGCCAGCTCACCACGACTAGCGGGGGACACCGGGGAGCTGTTTTTT. The gene calls are TRBV18 and TRBJ2-2, with TRBD2 identical over 12 bases. In germline, CDR1 is KGHSH, CDR2 LQKENI. The CDR3 spans 16 residues. The V and J ends lost 1 base and 3 bases, in that order; junction bases with no gene match: 0.

The chain carries TRBV19 and TRBJ2-5; D might be TRBD1 (6 bases). The V and J ends lost 3 bases and 5 bases respectively, with 19 bases between them. Germline V CDR1 and CDR2: LNHDA, SQIVND (reference sequence). The CDR3 is 16 residues long. The DNA of the CDR3 is TGTGCCAGTAGTATGAACGCCAACAGGGCCTCGGAGACCCAGTACTTC. Protein: CASSMNANRASETQYF.

The rearrangement links TRBV2 to TRBJ1-5; D possibly corresponds to TRBD1 (5 bases). Germline V gene data show CDR1 as SNHLY and CDR2 as FYNNEI. V lost 7 bases and J 6 bases, leaving 10 bases between the germline ends. This CDR3 is 12 amino acids long. The CDR3 spells CASTPGPQPQHF. In DNA, the CDR3 is TGTGCCAGCACTCCAGGGCCTCAGCCCCAGCATTTT.

The chain employs TRBV15 and TRBJ2-5; maybe TRBD2 (5 bases). CDR1 and CDR2 (germline): LNHNV, YYDKDF (reference sequence). Trimming shortened V by 1 base and J by 5 bases, and 11 bases separated the two germline ends. CDR3 length: 14 amino acids. The CDR3 reads CATSRGGREETQYF. CDR3 in DNA: TGTGCCACCAGCAGAGGTGGGAGAGAGGAGACCCAGTACTTC.

The chain couples TRBV5-8 to TRBJ2-7, with D possibly being TRBD2 (5 bases). V lost 4 bases and J lost 1, with 9 bases in between. This CDR3 contains 13 residues. Looked up from germline, CDR1 is SGHTS and CDR2 is YDEGEE. The CDR3 sequence is CASSTDFSYEQYF. In DNA, the CDR3 is TGTGCCAGCAGCACGGACTTTTCCTACGAGCAGTACTTC. Combining the CDR3 with reference TRBV5-8 and TRBJ2-7 gives the whole variable domain EAGVTQSPTHLIKTRGQQATLRCSPISGHTSVYWYQQALGLGLQFLLWYDEGEERNRGNFPPRFSGRQFPNYSSELNVNALELEDSALYLCASSTDFSYEQYFGPGTRLTVT.

The chain has TRBV28 and TRBJ1-5; D ambiguous. The CDR3 sequence is 11 residues long. Germline lookup yields CDR1 MDHEN and CDR2 SYDVKM. V was pared by 3 bases and J by 7 bases, with 4 bases between. CDR3 loop: CASSFHQPQHF. CDR3 bases: TGTGCCAGCAGTTTTCACCAGCCCCAGCATTTT. The full variable domain, completed using reference TRBV28 and TRBJ1-5, is DVKVTQSSRYLVKRTGEKVFLECVQDMDHENMFWYRQDPGLGLRLIYFSYDVKMKEKGDIPEGYSVSREKKERFSLILESASTNQTSMYLCASSFHQPQHFGDGTRLSIL.

The rearrangement uses TRBV7-9 and TRBJ1-2; 7 bases match TRBD1. The J segment lost 8 bases and the V segment lost 0 bases, leaving 6 bases of the junction unmatched. Per germline, CDR1 SEHNR and CDR2 FQNEAQ (reference sequence). CDR3 length: 14 amino acids. The CDR3 DNA reads as TGTGCCAGCAGCTTAGCGCTAGGGGGCCTCGGCTACACCTTC. Its translation: CASSLALGGLGYTF.

The chain couples TRBV25-1 to TRBJ2-1; maybe TRBD2 (5 bases). Germline V lookup: CDR1 MGHDK, CDR2 SYGVNS. With 4 bases removed from V and 1 base from J, the gap between germline ends came to 8 bases. The CDR3 loop spans 14 amino acids. This CDR3 reads CASSAPGSYNEQFF. The CDR3 DNA is TGTGCCAGCAGTGCGCCGGGGTCCTACAATGAGCAGTTCTTC.

This rearrangement joins TRBV6-5 to TRBJ2-3, with D perhaps matching TRBD1 (7 bases). CDR1 and CDR2 (germline): MNHEY, SVGAGI. Trimming pared 8 bases from V and 2 bases from J, leaving 17 bases between. This CDR3 spans 15 amino acids. CDR3 coding DNA: TGTGCCAGCCATCAGGGGGGAAGAAACACAGATACGCAGTATTTT. Protein product: CASHQGGRNTDTQYF.

This sequence joins TRBV5-4 and TRBJ2-7, with 8 bases that match TRBD1. With 3 bases clipped from V and 6 bases from J, the junction kept 8 bases outside the gene matches. Germline loops: CDR1 SGHNT, CDR2 YYREEE (reference sequence). The CDR3 spans 14 residues. The CDR3 sequence: CASSSRTGNLEQYF. For the CDR3, the DNA is TGTGCCAGCAGCTCCCGGACAGGGAATCTCGAGCAGTACTTC.

The rearrangement joins TRBV6-5 to TRBJ1-1; D is unclear. Germline V lookup: CDR1 MNHEY, CDR2 SVGAGI. The CDR3 totals 16 residues. Trimming cost V 2 bases and J 1 base, with 14 bases left between them. For the CDR3, the DNA is TGTGCCAGCAGTTACGCCCTGACACCCCGGAACACTGAAGCTTTCTTT. Translated: CASSYALTPRNTEAFF.

The chain carries TRBV19 and TRBJ1-5, with TRBD1 as a possible D gene (5 bases). V was pared by 3 bases and J by 6 bases, with 12 bases between. The CDR3 runs to 14 residues. CDR1 is LNHDA and CDR2 is SQIVND in the germline V gene (reference sequence). The CDR3 reads CASSMKQGPQPQHF. DNA of the CDR3: TGTGCCAGTAGTATGAAGCAGGGTCCTCAGCCCCAGCATTTT. Using reference TRBV19 and TRBJ1-5 for the parts outside the CDR3, the full variable domain is DGGITQSPKYLFRKEGQNVTLSCEQNLNHDAMYWYRQDPGQGLRLIYYSQIVNDFQKGDIAEGYSVSREKKESFPLTVTSAQKNPTAFYLCASSMKQGPQPQHFGDGTRLSIL.

The chain is built from TRBV6-5 and TRBJ1-2; D gene uncertain. V gave up 5 bases and J gave up 8 bases, with 12 bases separating them. Germline V lookup: CDR1 MNHEY, CDR2 SVGAGI. The CDR3 is 12 residues long. In nucleotides, the CDR3 is TGTGCCAGCAGTAACGGACCGGGGGGCTACACCTTC. Protein sequence: CASSNGPGGYTF.

The gene calls are TRBV7-6 and TRBJ2-3; D call uncertain. Trimming left V 1 base short and J 2 bases short, with 7 bases between. The CDR3 loop spans 14 amino acids. Germline V gives CDR1 SGHVS, CDR2 FNYEAQ. This chain's CDR3 is CASSLVTDTDTQYF. The CDR3, as DNA: TGTGCCAGCAGCTTAGTTACGGACACAGATACGCAGTATTTT.

The genes are TRBV5-6 and TRBJ2-3; D ambiguous. V lost 4 bases and J lost 4, with 13 bases in between. This CDR3 is 14 amino acids long. CDR1 SGHDT and CDR2 YYEEEE come from the germline V gene. The CDR3 nucleotides read TGTGCCAGCAGCCCATTACCCCGCTCAGATACGCAGTATTTT. Amino acid sequence: CASSPLPRSDTQYF.

V and J are TRBV6-1 and TRBJ1-2; TRBD1 agrees at 9 bases. CDR3 size: 12 residues. V was clipped by 11 bases and J by 6 bases; unmatched bases: 7. From germline, CDR1 is MNHNS and CDR2 SASEGT. This CDR3 is CAGYRGLDGYTF. The CDR3 DNA follows: TGTGCCGGGTACAGGGGGCTCGATGGCTACACCTTC.

This clone was seen a handful of times. The rearrangement links TRBV18 to TRBJ2-5, with 9 positions matching TRBD2. This CDR3 has 17 amino acids. The V gene end was trimmed by 3 bases and the J gene end by 2 bases; junction bases not matched to a gene: 10. Per the germline V gene, CDR1 is KGHSH and CDR2 is LQKENI. CDR3 protein: CASSPVAGGPPQETQYF. The CDR3 DNA follows: TGTGCCAGCTCACCTGTCGCGGGGGGGCCCCCTCAAGAGACCCAGTACTTC.

This clone was observed a single time. The chain couples TRBV6-6 to TRBJ1-3; no reliable D call. This CDR3 has 16 residues. The V end lost 0 bases, the J end lost 0 bases, and 9 bases lay between the germline ends. Germline CDR1 reads MNHNY; CDR2 reads SVGAGI (reference sequence). CDR3: CASSYSEVLSGNTIYF. The DNA of the CDR3 is TGTGCCAGCAGTTACTCGGAGGTACTCTCTGGAAACACCATATATTTT.

The chain uses TRBV5-4 and TRBJ2-7; D perhaps matches TRBD1 (6 bases). Trimming removed 0 bases from V and 5 bases from J, with 18 bases in between. Per germline, CDR1 SGHNT and CDR2 YYREEE (reference sequence). The CDR3 sequence is 16 residues long. This CDR3 reads CASSLGNGGRGHEQYF. The DNA of the CDR3 is TGTGCCAGCAGCTTGGGGAATGGAGGCAGGGGCCACGAGCAGTACTTC.

The chain has TRBV7-3 and TRBJ2-5; 11 bases are a match to TRBD2. The CDR3 is made up of 15 amino acids. CDR1 and CDR2 from the germline V gene are SGHTA and FQGTGA. The V and J ends lost 5 bases and 7 bases, in that order; junction bases with no gene match: 9. CDR3 in DNA: TGTGCCAGCAGCCGAATAGCGGGGGGGATCTGGACCCAGTACTTC. It translates to CASSRIAGGIWTQYF.

The V call is TRBV5-4, the J call TRBJ2-1; D gene ambiguous. Germline V gene lookup returns CDR1 SGHNT and CDR2 YYREEE (reference sequence). Trimming removed 0 bases at V and 7 bases at J, with 14 bases between. The CDR3 sequence is 15 residues long. The DNA for the CDR3 is TGTGCCAGCAGCTTGGGGGTTCCCTTGGGGAATGAGCAGTTCTTC. Translating it yields CASSLGVPLGNEQFF.